A single sample is the source of the 15 T cell receptor beta chains below, sequenced in a study of cytomegalovirus exposure and HLA in healthy donors. With 60 Vbeta and 13 Jbeta primers, the PCR was carried out. Some clones are missing from TCRdb's copy, which holds only in-frame ones; the method was immunoSEQ multiplex PCR. Seen here are around 160,000 clones, approximately 78% observed once, and the top ten hold 3%. The sequenced sample was PBMCs. The receptors shown here come from a man aged 35-49 years in good health and CMV-seropositive.

As to this clone: Relative to the germline gene, one junction end is altered; a read error may explain this. This chain links TRBV7-9 with TRBJ2-7, with a possible D match to TRBD2 (5 bases). CDR1 is SEHNR, CDR2 FQNEAQ, per germline (reference sequence). The CDR3 contains 12 residues. The CDR3 is CSSSFSAYEQYF. The DNA for the CDR3 is TGTTCCAGCAGCTTTAGCGCCTACGAGCAGTACTTC.

The gene calls are TRBV7-2 and TRBJ1-5; no clear D. V was pared by 1 base and J by 5 bases, with 12 bases between. The CDR3 length is 15 residues. Germline V CDR1 and CDR2: SGHTA, FQGNSA. In DNA form, the CDR3 reads TGTGCCAGCAGCTTAGGGGGAGGTTTACATCAGCCCCAGCATTTT. This encodes CASSLGGGLHQPQHF. Looking up the rest from reference TRBV7-2 and TRBJ1-5 gives the full variable domain: GAGVSQSPSNKVTEKGKDVELRCDPISGHTALYWYRQSLGQGLEFLIYFQGNSAPDKSGLPSDRFSAERTGGSVSTLTIQRTQQEDSAVYLCASSLGGGLHQPQHFGDGTRLSIL.

V is TRBV25-1 and J is TRBJ2-7, with 7 bases that match TRBD1. V gave up 9 bases and J gave up 2 bases; unmatched junction bases: 13. Germline V lookup: CDR1 MGHDK, CDR2 SYGVNS. There are 15 residues in the CDR3. The CDR3 DNA is TGTGCCAGTTCCCCGAGGACAGGAGTAACCTACGAGCAGTACTTC. It specifies CASSPRTGVTYEQYF.

Turning to this clone: Other nucleotide sequences from this sample produce the same CDR3. This sequence joins TRBV5-4 and TRBJ2-1, with 8 positions matching TRBD1. The CDR3 extends over 15 amino acids. The germline gives CDR1 SGHNT, CDR2 YYREEE (reference sequence). V lost 4 bases, J lost 5 bases, and 8 bases stayed unmatched. CDR3 loop: CASSPPPGGHNEQFF. The CDR3 nucleotides are TGTGCCAGCAGCCCCCCCCCAGGGGGCCACAATGAGCAGTTCTTC.

This clone has more than one count but fewer than ten. CDR3 in DNA: TGTGCCAGCGCGGGACTAGCGGGTCCCTCCTACGAGCAGTACTTC. Its translation is CASAGLAGPSYEQYF. V and J are TRBV2 and TRBJ2-7; the match to TRBD2 covers 12 bases. The CDR3 contains 15 residues. Trimming removed 8 bases from V and 0 bases from J; junction bases left unmatched: 5. The germline CDR1 and CDR2 sequences are SNHLY and FYNNEI.

This sequence joins TRBV5-4 and TRBJ1-3, with TRBD1 as a possible D gene (6 bases). Germline V gene data show CDR1 as SGHNT and CDR2 as YYREEE (reference sequence). The V gene lost 2 bases and the J gene lost 0 bases, with 18 bases spanning the gap. The CDR3 length is 18 residues. The CDR3, as DNA: TGTGCCAGCAGCTTAGATACCGGGACATGGAGCTCTGGAAACACCATATATTTT. Translating it yields CASSLDTGTWSSGNTIYF. The variable domain in full, with the rest retrieved from reference TRBV5-4 and TRBJ1-3, is ETGVTQSPTHLIKTRGQQVTLRCSSQSGHNTVSWYQQALGQGPQFIFQYYREEENGRGNFPPRFSGLQFPNYSSELNVNALELDDSALYLCASSLDTGTWSSGNTIYFGEGSWLTVV.

This chain uses TRBV2 with TRBJ1-1; D possibly corresponds to TRBD1 (6 bases). V dropped 6 bases and J dropped 2 bases, with 13 bases sitting between them. Germline CDR1 reads SNHLY; CDR2 reads FYNNEI. The CDR3 is 14 residues long. The CDR3 spells CASRSGARNTEAFF. In DNA form, the CDR3 reads TGTGCCAGCAGATCAGGGGCCAGAAACACTGAAGCTTTCTTT.

The chain couples TRBV19 to TRBJ2-1, with 12 bases aligning to TRBD2. The CDR3 length is 16 residues. The J segment lost 5 bases and the V segment lost 4 bases, leaving 6 bases of the junction unmatched. CDR1 is LNHDA and CDR2 is SQIVND in the germline V gene (reference sequence). The CDR3 nucleotides read TGTGCCAGTAGTAAGCTAGCGGGAGGGAGAAACAATGAGCAGTTCTTC. Translated, it gives CASSKLAGGRNNEQFF.

The chain combines TRBV2 with TRBJ1-2; 7 nucleotides agree with TRBD1. V shed 7 bases, J shed 0 bases, and the junction held 5 bases outside the gene matches. Germline-derived CDR1 and CDR2 are SNHLY and FYNNEI. The CDR3 runs 14 residues. This chain's CDR3 is CASTGQGANYGYTF. The CDR3 nucleotides read TGTGCCAGCACCGGGCAGGGGGCTAACTATGGCTACACCTTC.

This clone showed up just a few times. The chain carries TRBV13 and TRBJ2-2, with 13 bases identical to TRBD2. Germline CDR1 reads PRHDT; CDR2 reads FYEKMQ (reference sequence). Trimming cost V 7 bases and J 3 bases; bases outside gene matches: 8. The CDR3 length is 17 residues. CDR3 residues: CASKRLAGGRYTGELFF. For the CDR3, the DNA is TGTGCCAGCAAGAGACTAGCGGGAGGCCGATACACCGGGGAGCTGTTTTTT.

V and J are TRBV7-9 and TRBJ2-2; D gene ambiguous. Per germline, CDR1 SEHNR and CDR2 FQNEAQ (reference sequence). V gave up 1 base and J gave up 3 bases, with 6 bases separating them. The length of the CDR3 is 14 residues. The CDR3 here is CASSLEEYTGELFF. The CDR3 DNA follows: TGTGCCAGCAGCTTAGAGGAGTACACCGGGGAGCTGTTTTTT. Full variable domain (outside the CDR3, taken from reference TRBV7-9 and TRBJ2-2): DTGVSQNPRHKITKRGQNVTFRCDPISEHNRLYWYRQTLGQGPEFLTYFQNEAQLEKSRLLSDRFSAERPKGSFSTLEIQRTEQGDSAMYLCASSLEEYTGELFFGEGSRLTVL.

V gene TRBV5-4 combines with J gene TRBJ2-2, with D maybe TRBD2 (6 bases). CDR1 and CDR2 (germline): SGHNT, YYREEE (reference sequence). This CDR3 has 15 amino acids. V was shortened by 3 bases and J by 2 bases, with 11 bases between the two germline ends. This chain's CDR3 is CASSSGSGNTGELFF. The CDR3 DNA is TGTGCCAGCAGCTCAGGTAGCGGAAACACCGGGGAGCTGTTTTTT.

This clone occurred once. This sequence joins TRBV14 and TRBJ1-2; weak D call: TRBD1 (6 bases). CDR3 length equals 14 residues. Germline loops: CDR1 SGHDN, CDR2 FVKESK. Trimming shortened V by 4 bases and J by 2 bases, and 11 bases separated the two germline ends. CDR3 amino acids: CASSRIDRNYGYTF. Written as DNA, the CDR3 is TGTGCCAGCAGCCGAATCGACAGGAACTATGGCTACACCTTC.

V and J are TRBV5-1 and TRBJ1-2; D is possibly TRBD1 (5 bases). The CDR3 loop spans 14 amino acids. CDR1 is SGHRS and CDR2 is YFSETQ in the germline V gene. The V end was cut by 1 base, the J end by 2 bases, with 9 bases between. The CDR3 here is CASSLRQGNYGYTF. CDR3 coding DNA: TGCGCCAGCAGCTTGAGGCAGGGAAACTATGGCTACACCTTC.

The table lists this clone with a few counts. At one of its ends the junction is not consistent with the germline gene, which may arise from a read error. The gene calls are TRBV7-9 and TRBJ2-3; TRBD2 agrees at 9 bases. The CDR3 contains 14 residues. Germline V gives CDR1 SEHNR, CDR2 FQNEAQ (reference sequence). As DNA, the CDR3 is TGTTCCAGCAGCTTAGAAACTAGCGGGCCTCCTAAGTATTTT. Its protein is CSSSLETSGPPKYF.